A single sample is the source of the 18 T cell receptor beta chains below, sequenced in a study of shared clonotypes between healthy human individuals. Profiling relied on immunoSEQ multiplex PCR, and the TCRdb table lists in-frame clones only, not all of them. The sample holds some 450,000 clones, 75% to 80% seen once. The sequenced sample consisted of PBMCs. The receptors shown here come from a woman aged 40 to 50 in good health. Some clones in this sample may be carry-over from other donors' samples.

The genes are TRBV28 and TRBJ2-1, with TRBD2 identical over 13 bases. CDR1 and CDR2 (germline): MDHEN, SYDVKM. The J segment lost 3 bases and the V segment lost 6 bases, leaving 5 bases of the junction unmatched. This CDR3 has 16 residues. The CDR3 loop is CASSRTSGRLYNEQFF. The DNA for the CDR3 is TGTGCCAGCAGCCGGACTAGCGGGAGACTCTACAATGAGCAGTTCTTC. Full variable domain (missing parts from reference TRBV28 and TRBJ2-1): DVKVTQSSRYLVKRTGEKVFLECVQDMDHENMFWYRQDPGLGLRLIYFSYDVKMKEKGDIPEGYSVSREKKERFSLILESASTNQTSMYLCASSRTSGRLYNEQFFGPGTRLTVL.

V usage is TRBV28 and J usage is TRBJ2-7, with TRBD2 matching over 7 bases. The V segment lost 1 base and the J segment 4 bases; nucleotides outside the gene matches: 1. Germline V lookup: CDR1 MDHEN, CDR2 SYDVKM. The CDR3 covers 13 residues. The CDR3 protein is CASSLSGRYEQYF. The CDR3 DNA reads as TGTGCCAGCAGTTTATCCGGGAGGTACGAGCAGTACTTC.

The chain uses TRBV28 and TRBJ2-1; no definite D call. This CDR3 region has 12 residues. Trimming took off 5 bases at V and 6 bases at J, with 8 bases between the two ends. Germline V gene data show CDR1 as MDHEN and CDR2 as SYDVKM. CDR3 nucleotide sequence: TGTGCCAGCAGTCCTCCCCCCAATGAGCAGTTCTTC. It codes for CASSPPPNEQFF. The full variable domain, its missing parts supplied by reference TRBV28 and TRBJ2-1, is DVKVTQSSRYLVKRTGEKVFLECVQDMDHENMFWYRQDPGLGLRLIYFSYDVKMKEKGDIPEGYSVSREKKERFSLILESASTNQTSMYLCASSPPPNEQFFGPGTRLTVL.

The CDR3: CASSFLAGGQYEQYF. The DNA of the CDR3 is TGTGCCAGCAGCTTCCTAGCGGGAGGTCAGTACGAGCAGTACTTC. The chain employs TRBV5-6 and TRBJ2-5; 11 nucleotides line up with TRBD2. The J call may not be correct, given that the DNA end is closer to TRBJ2-7. Germline V CDR1 and CDR2: SGHDT, YYEEEE. The CDR3 length is 15 residues.

V gene TRBV5-1 combines with J gene TRBJ2-7, with 8 positions matching TRBD2. Per germline, CDR1 SGHRS and CDR2 YFSETQ. There are 14 residues in the CDR3. The V and J ends lost 5 bases and 5 bases, in that order; junction bases with no gene match: 9. In nucleotides, the CDR3 is TGCGCCAGCAGAGGCGGGAGGCCGGCAAACGAGCAGTACTTC. Its translation: CASRGGRPANEQYF.

V is TRBV6-6 and J is TRBJ1-5, with D tentatively TRBD1 (6 bases). Germline V CDR1 and CDR2: MNHNY, SVGAGI (reference sequence). The CDR3 covers 14 residues. V shed 6 bases and J shed 6 bases, with 15 bases lying between them. The CDR3 protein is CASRKGGEAQPQHF. DNA of the CDR3: TGTGCCAGCAGGAAGGGGGGGGAAGCTCAGCCCCAGCATTTT.

V usage is TRBV7-9 and J usage is TRBJ2-7; TRBD1 matches at 11 bases. V shed 5 bases, J shed 4 bases, and the junction held 4 bases outside the gene matches. CDR1 is SEHNR, CDR2 FQNEAQ, per germline (reference sequence). The CDR3 has 14 residues. The CDR3 DNA is TGTGCCAGCAGCCCCGGACAGGGGGCTTACGAGCAGTACTTC. It yields the protein CASSPGQGAYEQYF.

The V and J genes are TRBV7-8 and TRBJ2-3; 9 nucleotides agree with TRBD2. With V trimmed by 5 bases and J by 2 bases, 11 bases remained unmatched. Germline V CDR1 and CDR2: SGHVS, FQNEAQ. This CDR3 is 17 amino acids long. The CDR3 region has the DNA TGTGCCAGCAGCCCAACAAGGACTAGCGCATACACAGATACGCAGTATTTT. Its translation is CASSPTRTSAYTDTQYF.

The rearrangement joins TRBV7-2 to TRBJ1-1, with D perhaps TRBD1 (5 bases). This CDR3 comprises 14 residues. Germline assignment: CDR1 SGHTA and CDR2 FQGNSA. V shed 2 bases and J shed 4 bases, with 11 bases lying between them. The CDR3 region has the DNA TGTGCCAGCAGCTTACTATATGGGACCACTGAAGCTTTCTTT. Translation gives CASSLLYGTTEAFF.

This clone was seen at least ten times. The genes are TRBV29-1 and TRBJ2-1, with 7 bases that match TRBD2. Losses at the gene ends were 4 bases for V and 5 bases for J; bases not matched to a gene: 5. The CDR3 has 13 amino acids. Germline lookup yields CDR1 SQVTM and CDR2 ANQGSEA. The chain's CDR3 is CSVGASGHNEQFF. CDR3 nucleotide sequence: TGCAGCGTTGGGGCTAGCGGCCACAATGAGCAGTTCTTC.

This chain joins TRBV11-2 and TRBJ2-4; D not resolved. From germline, CDR1 is SGHAT and CDR2 FQNNGV. Trimming shortened V by 5 bases and J by 5 bases, and 4 bases separated the two germline ends. There are 11 residues in the CDR3. CDR3 amino acids: CASSPQNIQYF. DNA of the CDR3: TGTGCCAGCAGCCCGCAAAACATTCAGTACTTC.

This clone was recorded at least ten times. The genes are TRBV5-1 and TRBJ2-3; 8 nucleotides match TRBD2. Germline V gives CDR1 SGHRS, CDR2 YFSETQ. V shed 4 bases and J 4 bases; nucleotides not matched to a gene: 11. The CDR3 contains 16 residues. CDR3 sequence (DNA): TGCGCCAGCAGCCTCGGTAGCGGGATTGACGCAGATACGCAGTATTTT. It encodes CASSLGSGIDADTQYF.

The V and J genes are TRBV7-2 and TRBJ2-7; TRBD1 matches at 10 bases. V lost 2 bases and J lost 2; bases outside the gene matches: 3. CDR1 SGHTA and CDR2 FQGNSA come from the germline V gene. The CDR3 extends over 15 amino acids. The CDR3 DNA reads TGTGCCAGCAGCTTATCGGGACAGGGGCCCTACGAGCAGTACTTC. It codes for CASSLSGQGPYEQYF.

Concerning this clone: A junction end diverges from the germline sequence, so it may reflect a read error. This CDR3 reads CARSVPSGRAADTQYF. DNA for the CDR3: TGTGCCCGGAGTGTCCCTAGCGGGAGGGCTGCAGATACGCAGTATTTT. The rearrangement joins TRBV30 to TRBJ2-3, with 12 bases identical to TRBD2. The CDR3 sequence is 16 residues long. Germline-derived CDR1 and CDR2 are GTSNPN and SVGIG (reference sequence).

This clone was observed many times. The sample carries other DNA sequences with the same CDR3. V gene TRBV2 combines with J gene TRBJ2-3; D is perhaps TRBD2 (5 bases). The CDR3 is 17 amino acids. Germline V gives CDR1 SNHLY, CDR2 FYNNEI. Trimming left V 8 bases short and J 1 base short, with 22 bases between. The CDR3 DNA follows: TGTGCCAGCGGACGTCGGGTCGGAGGCGTTCGCACAGATACGCAGTATTTT. This encodes CASGRRVGGVRTDTQYF.

Regarding this clone: This likely traces to a read error, being one base from a far larger clone. Other DNA sequences of this sample code for an identical CDR3. The chain carries TRBV6-6 and TRBJ1-1; D not resolved. CDR1 is MNHNY and CDR2 is SVGAGI in the germline V gene (reference sequence). CDR3 length equals 14 residues. V was cut by 0 bases and J by 0 bases, with 5 bases left in between. The chain's CDR3 is CASSYSTLNTEAFF. CDR3 sequence (DNA): TGTGCCAGCAGTTACTCGACCCTGAACACTGAAGCTTTCTTT.

The chain combines TRBV25-1 with TRBJ1-4, with 11 bases fitting TRBD1. The V segment lost 4 bases and the J segment 7 bases; nucleotides outside the gene matches: 5. Germline values: CDR1 MGHDK, CDR2 SYGVNS. The CDR3 has 15 amino acids. DNA for the CDR3: TGTGCCAGCAGTGCCGGACAGGGGGCCGGTGAAAAACTGTTTTTT. Its protein is CASSAGQGAGEKLFF.

This clone has ten or more counts. This same CDR3 is encoded by further DNA sequences in the sample. This chain links TRBV30 with TRBJ2-7; no definite D call. V lost 0 bases, J lost 4 bases, and 7 bases lay in between. The CDR3 sequence is 12 residues long. Germline CDR1 is GTSNPN and CDR2 is SVGIG (reference sequence). The CDR3 spells CAWSVREYEQYF. In DNA form, the CDR3 reads TGTGCCTGGAGTGTAAGGGAATACGAGCAGTACTTC.